This record covers a single TCR beta chain. Its antigen is not identified. The record originates from a study of T cell repertoires in cytomegalovirus infection. One entry per CDR3 protein, called by TCRdb with MiXCR from the reads. The table has about 920,000 distinct CDR3 sequences, more than 25% seen once. Germline CDR1 KGHDR, CDR2 SFDVKD. The CDR3 runs 13 residues. The ends were cut back, 9 bases at V and 8 bases at J, with 13 bases in the middle. The rearrangement links TRBV24-1 to TRBJ1-6; D is possibly TRBD1 (5 bases). The specimen comprised cultured CD8+ T cells from PBMCs, sampled from culture after CMV antigen stimulation. This TCR was sampled from a human donor in good health (CMV status not recorded). Some clones in this sample may be carry-over from other donors' samples. Here the CDR3 DNA reads TGTGCCACCCCGTTTGTGGGGCATTCACCCCTCCACTTT. This codes for CATPFVGHSPLHF.